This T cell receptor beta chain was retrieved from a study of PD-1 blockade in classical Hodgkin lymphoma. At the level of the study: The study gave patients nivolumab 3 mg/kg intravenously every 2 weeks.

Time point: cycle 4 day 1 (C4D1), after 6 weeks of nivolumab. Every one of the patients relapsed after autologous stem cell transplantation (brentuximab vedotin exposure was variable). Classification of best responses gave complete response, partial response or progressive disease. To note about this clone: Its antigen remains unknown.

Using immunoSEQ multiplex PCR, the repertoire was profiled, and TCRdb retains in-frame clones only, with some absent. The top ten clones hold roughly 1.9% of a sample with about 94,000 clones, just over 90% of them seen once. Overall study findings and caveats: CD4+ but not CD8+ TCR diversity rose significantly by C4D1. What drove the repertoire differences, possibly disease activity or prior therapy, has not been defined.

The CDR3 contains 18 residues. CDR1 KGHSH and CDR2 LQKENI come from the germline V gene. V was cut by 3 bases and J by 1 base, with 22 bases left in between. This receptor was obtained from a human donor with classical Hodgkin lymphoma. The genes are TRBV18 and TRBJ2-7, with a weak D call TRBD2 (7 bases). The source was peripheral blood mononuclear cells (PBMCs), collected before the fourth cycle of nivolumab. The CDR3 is CASSPRDTGPGGSYEQYF. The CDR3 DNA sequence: TGTGCCAGCTCACCGAGGGACACAGGCCCGGGGGGATCCTACGAGCAGTACTTC.